This T cell receptor (beta chain) came from a study of T cells after yellow fever vaccination (dated by TCRdb to between 2018 and 2021). With respect to the entire study: Libraries from fractions with low cell numbers were prepared with the SMART-Seq v4 Ultra Low Input RNA kit. To follow T-cell clones before and after primary and booster YFV17D yellow fever vaccination, bulk TCR alpha and beta repertoires were sequenced over time. Two healthy male donors, one aged 18 to 30 and one aged 30 to 40 years, were included in the cohort. Blood samples were taken at several timepoints before and after primary and secondary immunization, and bulk PBMC replicates and cell subsets were isolated.

TCRdb names Illumina NovaSeq 6000 as the instrument used. TCR cDNA was made using 5'RACE template switching, a step that added a universal primer site and unique molecular identifiers. Priming of cDNA synthesis was performed from both the TCR alpha and TCR beta constant segments. Library amplification used two PCR steps, and the second PCR step added sample barcodes and sequencing adapters. Sequencing of libraries was done on Illumina HiSeq 2500 (2x100 bp) or NovaSeq (2x150 bp). The original methods were these. MIGEC handled demultiplexing of reads and collapsing into UMI consensus sequences, while MiXCR performed V(D)J alignment. Clonotypes responding to the vaccine were identified with edgeR on replicate PBMC samples, with the criteria of FDR below 0.01 and a log2 fold change above 5 up to day 15. CD4 or CD8 identity was assigned to each bulk clonotype according to whether the clonotype was present at higher abundance in the sequenced CD4 repertoire or the sequenced CD8 repertoire. TCRdb trimmed the raw reads at Q25, called clones with MiXCR and kept productive beta chains. Duplicate CDR3 protein sequences are folded into a single record with the most common DNA and genes. TCRdb, rather than the study authors, made the V and J calls. This sample lists some 320,000 distinct CDR3 sequences; roughly 4.3% were detected once. Approximately 20% of the sample comes from the top ten.

Explained via the paper, the treatment or condition label denotes: live attenuated yellow fever vaccine strain. At each blood-draw timepoint, two biological replicates of bulk PBMCs were obtained. A standard Ficoll-Paque protocol was used to isolate PBMCs from peripheral blood. TriZol was used to extract RNA from bulk PBMCs, CD4 and CD8 fractions, and dextramer-positive and dextramer-negative fractions. Here V drops 10 bases and J drops 9 bases, and the junction holds 15 bases not matched to any gene. Taken from the germline V gene, the CDR1 and CDR2 loops are MNHNS and SASEGT. Inclusive of the bounding cysteine and phenylalanine, the CDR3 is 13 residues long. Only CDR3 DNA is held: 39 bases, read in frame from base 1. This clonotype was observed many times. Its antigen specificity is not known. No much larger clone exists at a distance of one base, and base qualities are not known. The full study reports these points: The study included only two donors, which limits how far the findings can be generalized. FACS-sorted repertoires could contain abundant contaminating clonotypes from the bulk population, so computational filtering was required. Most clones expanded after primary vaccination (around 96% of CD4 and 88% of CD8) were re-detected after the booster, suggesting that broad memory maintenance occurred. A small fraction of clonotypes showed up in both the CD4 and CD8 compartments, probably as a result of convergent recombination. The secondary T-cell response was found to be weaker but faster than the primary response, with a peak reached on day 5 rather than on day 15.

Sequenced here: PBMCs, sampled 15 days after the yellow fever booster vaccination. The chain is assembled from TRBV6-1 and TRBJ2-7, with 7 bases aligning to TRBD1. This clonotype originated in a man aged 18 to 29 who received the YFV17D yellow fever vaccine. The CDR3 in this case is CATYYVGGSGQYF. The nucleotide sequence reads as follows: TGTGCCACCTATTATGTAGGGGGCTCGGGGCAGTACTTC.